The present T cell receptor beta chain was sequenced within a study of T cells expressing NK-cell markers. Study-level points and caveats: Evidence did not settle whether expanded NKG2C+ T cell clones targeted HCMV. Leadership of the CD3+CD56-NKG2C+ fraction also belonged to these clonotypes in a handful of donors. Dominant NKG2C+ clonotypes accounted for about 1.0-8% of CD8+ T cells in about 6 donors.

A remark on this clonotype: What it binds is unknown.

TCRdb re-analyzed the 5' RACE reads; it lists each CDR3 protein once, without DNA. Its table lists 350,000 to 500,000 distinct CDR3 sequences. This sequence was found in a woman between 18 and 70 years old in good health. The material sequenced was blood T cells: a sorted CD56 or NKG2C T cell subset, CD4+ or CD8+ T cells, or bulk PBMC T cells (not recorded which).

CDR3 sequence reads: CASSLSIGGELFF. The rearrangement joins TRBV5-1 to TRBJ2-2. The germline CDR1 and CDR2 sequences are SGHRS and YFSETQ. The CDR3 has 13 residues. The variable domain in full, completed from reference TRBV5-1 and TRBJ2-2, reads KAGVTQTPRYLIKTRGQQVTLSCSPISGHRSVSWYQQTPGQGLQFLFEYFSETQRNKGNFPGRFSGRQFSNSRSEMNVSTLELGDSALYLCASSLSIGGELFFGEGSRLTVL.